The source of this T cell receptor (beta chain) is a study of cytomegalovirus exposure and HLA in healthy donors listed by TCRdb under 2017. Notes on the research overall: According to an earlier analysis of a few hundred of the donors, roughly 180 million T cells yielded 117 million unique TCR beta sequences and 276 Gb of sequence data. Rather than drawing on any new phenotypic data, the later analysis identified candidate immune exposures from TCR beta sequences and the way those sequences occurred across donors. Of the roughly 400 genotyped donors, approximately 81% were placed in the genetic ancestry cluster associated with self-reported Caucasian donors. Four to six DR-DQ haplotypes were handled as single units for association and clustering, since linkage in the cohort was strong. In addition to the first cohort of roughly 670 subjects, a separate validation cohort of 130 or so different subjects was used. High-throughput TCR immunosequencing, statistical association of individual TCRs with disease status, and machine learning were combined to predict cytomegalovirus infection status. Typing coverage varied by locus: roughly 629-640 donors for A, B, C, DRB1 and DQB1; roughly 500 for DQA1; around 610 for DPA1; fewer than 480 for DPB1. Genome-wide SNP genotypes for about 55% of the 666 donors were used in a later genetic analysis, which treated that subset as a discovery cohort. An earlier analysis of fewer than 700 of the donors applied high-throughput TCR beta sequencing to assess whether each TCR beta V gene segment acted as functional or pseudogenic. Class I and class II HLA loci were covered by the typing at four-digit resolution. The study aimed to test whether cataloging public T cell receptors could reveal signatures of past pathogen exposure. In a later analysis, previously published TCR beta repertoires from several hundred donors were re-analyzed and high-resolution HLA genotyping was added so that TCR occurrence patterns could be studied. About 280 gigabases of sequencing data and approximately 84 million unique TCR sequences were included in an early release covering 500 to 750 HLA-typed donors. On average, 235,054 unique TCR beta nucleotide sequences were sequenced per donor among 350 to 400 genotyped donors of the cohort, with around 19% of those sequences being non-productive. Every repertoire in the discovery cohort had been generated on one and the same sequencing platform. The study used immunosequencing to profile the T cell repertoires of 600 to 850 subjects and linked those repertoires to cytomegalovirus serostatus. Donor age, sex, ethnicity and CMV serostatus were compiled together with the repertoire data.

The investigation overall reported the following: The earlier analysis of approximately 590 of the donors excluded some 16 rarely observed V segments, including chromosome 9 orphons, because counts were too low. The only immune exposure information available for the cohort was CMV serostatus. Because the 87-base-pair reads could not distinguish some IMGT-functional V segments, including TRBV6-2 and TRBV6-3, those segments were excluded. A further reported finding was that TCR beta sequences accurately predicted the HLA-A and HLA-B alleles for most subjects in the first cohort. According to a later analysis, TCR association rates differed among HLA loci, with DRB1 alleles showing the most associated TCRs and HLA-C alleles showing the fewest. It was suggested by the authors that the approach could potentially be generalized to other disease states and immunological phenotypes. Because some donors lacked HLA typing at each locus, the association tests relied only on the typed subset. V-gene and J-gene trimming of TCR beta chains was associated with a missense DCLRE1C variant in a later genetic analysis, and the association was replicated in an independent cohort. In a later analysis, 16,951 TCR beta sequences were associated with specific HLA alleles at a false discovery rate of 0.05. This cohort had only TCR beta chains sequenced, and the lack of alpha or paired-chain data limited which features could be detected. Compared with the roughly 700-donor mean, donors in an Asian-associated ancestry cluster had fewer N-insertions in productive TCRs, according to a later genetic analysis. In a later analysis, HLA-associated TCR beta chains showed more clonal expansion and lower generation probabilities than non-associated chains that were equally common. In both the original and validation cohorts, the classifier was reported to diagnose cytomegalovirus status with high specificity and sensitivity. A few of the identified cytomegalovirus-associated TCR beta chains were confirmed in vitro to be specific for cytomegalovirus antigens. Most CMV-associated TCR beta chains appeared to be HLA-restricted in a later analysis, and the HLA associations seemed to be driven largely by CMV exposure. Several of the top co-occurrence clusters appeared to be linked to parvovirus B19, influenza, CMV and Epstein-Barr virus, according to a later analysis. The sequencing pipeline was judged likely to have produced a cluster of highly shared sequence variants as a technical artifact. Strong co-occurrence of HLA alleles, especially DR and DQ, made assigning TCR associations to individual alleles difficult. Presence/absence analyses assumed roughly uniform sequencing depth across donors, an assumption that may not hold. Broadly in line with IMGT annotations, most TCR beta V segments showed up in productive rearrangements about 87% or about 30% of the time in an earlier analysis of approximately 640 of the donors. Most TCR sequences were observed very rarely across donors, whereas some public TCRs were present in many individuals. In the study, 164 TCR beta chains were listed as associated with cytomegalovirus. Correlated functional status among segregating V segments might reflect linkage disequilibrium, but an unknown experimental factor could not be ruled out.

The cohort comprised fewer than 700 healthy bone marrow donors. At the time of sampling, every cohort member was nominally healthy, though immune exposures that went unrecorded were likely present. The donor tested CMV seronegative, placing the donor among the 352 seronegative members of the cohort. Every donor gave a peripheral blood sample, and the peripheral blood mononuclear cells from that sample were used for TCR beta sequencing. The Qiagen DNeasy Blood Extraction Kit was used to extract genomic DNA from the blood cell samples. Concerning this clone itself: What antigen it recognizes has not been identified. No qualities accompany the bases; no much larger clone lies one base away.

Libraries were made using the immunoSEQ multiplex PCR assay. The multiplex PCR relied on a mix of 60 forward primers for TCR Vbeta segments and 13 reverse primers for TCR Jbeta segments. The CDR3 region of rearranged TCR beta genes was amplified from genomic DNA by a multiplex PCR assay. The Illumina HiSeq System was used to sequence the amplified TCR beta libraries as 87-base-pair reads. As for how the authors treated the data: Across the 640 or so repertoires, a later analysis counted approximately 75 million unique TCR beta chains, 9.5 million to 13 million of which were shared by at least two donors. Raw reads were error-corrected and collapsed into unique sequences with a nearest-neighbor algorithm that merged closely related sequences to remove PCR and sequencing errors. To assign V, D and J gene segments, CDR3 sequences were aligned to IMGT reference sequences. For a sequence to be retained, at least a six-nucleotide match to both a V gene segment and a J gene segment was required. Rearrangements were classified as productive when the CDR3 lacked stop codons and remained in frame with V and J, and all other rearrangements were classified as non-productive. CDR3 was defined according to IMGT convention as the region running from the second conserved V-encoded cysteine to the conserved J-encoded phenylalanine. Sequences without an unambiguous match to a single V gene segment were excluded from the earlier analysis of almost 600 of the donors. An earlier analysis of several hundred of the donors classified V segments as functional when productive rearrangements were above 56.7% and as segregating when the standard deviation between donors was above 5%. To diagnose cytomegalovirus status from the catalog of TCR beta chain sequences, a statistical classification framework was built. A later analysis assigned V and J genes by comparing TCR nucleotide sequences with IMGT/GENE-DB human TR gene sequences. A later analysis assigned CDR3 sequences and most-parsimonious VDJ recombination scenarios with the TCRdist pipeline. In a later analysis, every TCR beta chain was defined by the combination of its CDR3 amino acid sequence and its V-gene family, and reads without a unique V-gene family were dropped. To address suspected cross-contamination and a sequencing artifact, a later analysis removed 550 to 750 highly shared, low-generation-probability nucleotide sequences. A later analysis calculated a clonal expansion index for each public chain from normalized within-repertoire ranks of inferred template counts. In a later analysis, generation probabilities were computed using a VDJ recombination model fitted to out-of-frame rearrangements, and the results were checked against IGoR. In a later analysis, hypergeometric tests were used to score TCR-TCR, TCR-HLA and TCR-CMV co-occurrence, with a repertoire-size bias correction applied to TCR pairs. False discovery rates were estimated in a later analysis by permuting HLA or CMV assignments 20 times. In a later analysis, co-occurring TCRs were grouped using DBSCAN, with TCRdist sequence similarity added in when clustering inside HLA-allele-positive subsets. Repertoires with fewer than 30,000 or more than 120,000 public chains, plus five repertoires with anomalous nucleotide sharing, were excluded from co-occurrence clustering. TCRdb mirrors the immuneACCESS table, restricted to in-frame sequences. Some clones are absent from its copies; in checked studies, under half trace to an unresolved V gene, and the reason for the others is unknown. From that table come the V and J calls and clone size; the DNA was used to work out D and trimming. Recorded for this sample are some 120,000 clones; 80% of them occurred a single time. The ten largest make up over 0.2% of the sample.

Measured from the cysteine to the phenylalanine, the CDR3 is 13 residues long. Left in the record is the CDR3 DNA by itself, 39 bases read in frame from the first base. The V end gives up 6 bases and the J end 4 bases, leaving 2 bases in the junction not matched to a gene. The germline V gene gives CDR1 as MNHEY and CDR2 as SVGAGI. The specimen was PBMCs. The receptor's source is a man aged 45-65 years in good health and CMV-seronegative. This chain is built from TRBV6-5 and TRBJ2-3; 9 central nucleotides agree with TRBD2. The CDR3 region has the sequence CASRTSGPDTQYF. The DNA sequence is TGTGCCAGCAGGACTAGCGGACCAGATACGCAGTATTTT.